The present TCR beta chain was sequenced within a study of Tregs in tolerant kidney transplant recipients. V lost 4 bases and J lost 6, with 31 bases in between. CDR1 and CDR2 from the germline V gene are SGDLS and YYNGEE. This CDR3 spans 20 amino acids. Only in-frame clones appear in the TCRdb table, and some are missing; sequencing was by immunoSEQ multiplex PCR. The table records roughly 40,000 clones, 95% to 96% of them present only once. Notes on the study in general: Validation in larger populations is needed because few patients were studied.

A note on this clone: Its matching antigen is unknown.

The sample was Tregs from blood cultured with allogeneic cells. The rearrangement joins TRBV9 to TRBJ2-2; D is perhaps TRBD1 (6 bases). The receptor comes from a human donor in good health. CDR3 sequence: CASSSPLPGGVGYVAGELFF. The CDR3 region has the DNA TGTGCCAGCAGCTCGCCCTTGCCTGGGGGCGTAGGTTATGTTGCCGGGGAGCTGTTTTTT.